This TCR beta chain was sequenced during a study of T cell responses to AZD1222 COVID-19 vaccine. The overall study: Second doses were pooled across both intervals (about 4 or about 12 weeks). Points from the study as a whole: Every sample of the repertoires postdated the peak T cell response. Clonal diversity was possibly underestimated; the donors were predominantly white British and more often female. Within unmutated variant regions lay the reported targets of nearly half of spike-specific TCRs.

The table came from immunoSEQ multiplex PCR; TCRdb's copy has only in-frame clones and leaves some out. The table lists approximately 130,000 clones, roughly 93% of them singletons. With regard to this clone: Antigen specificity is unknown.

The germline V gene has CDR1 WSHSY and CDR2 SAAADI. V shed 6 bases and J 7 bases; nucleotides not matched to a gene: 1. There are 12 residues in the CDR3. The chain couples TRBV10-2 to TRBJ2-2; the match to TRBD1 covers 8 bases. The material sequenced was peripheral blood, taken on day 0 of AZD1222 vaccination. The TCR was taken from an adult in good health. As DNA, the CDR3 is TGCGCCAGCAGGACAGGGGTCGGGGAGCTGTTTTTT. It codes for CASRTGVGELFF.